The rows below give T cell receptor beta chains drawn from one sample of a study of cytomegalovirus exposure and HLA in healthy donors. TCRdb's copy holds only in-frame clones and misses some; the assay was immunoSEQ multiplex PCR. The data contain approximately 220,000 clones, about 87% of them singletons. The sample comprised PBMCs. Receptor source: a young man in good health and CMV-seronegative. Each CDR3 is given with its conserved first and last residue. A D gene is named only where the DNA matches it firmly. Expanded clones get a size class; other rows say once, few or many, or leave the size out.

v_call: TRBV11-3; d_call: TRBD2; j_call: TRBJ2-2; cdr3_length: 14; clone_size: -; cdr3_nt: TGTGCCAGCAGCTTAGAAGCGGGGACCGGGGAGCTGTTTTTT; cdr3_aa: CASSLEAGTGELFF
v_call: TRBV7-9; d_call: TRBD1; j_call: TRBJ2-7; cdr3_length: 14; clone_size: -; cdr3_nt: TGTGCCAGCAGCCAATGGGACAGGGGGCCCGAGCAGTACTTC; cdr3_aa: CASSQWDRGPEQYF
v_call: TRBV5-6; d_call: TRBD1; j_call: TRBJ2-7; cdr3_length: 14; clone_size: -; cdr3_nt: TGTGCCAGCACCCGACAGGGGGACCTATACGAGCAGTACTTC; cdr3_aa: CASTRQGDLYEQYF
v_call: TRBV5-6; d_call: -; j_call: TRBJ1-5; cdr3_length: 14; clone_size: -; cdr3_nt: TGTGCCAGCAGCTTAAGGAGTGGCGGTCAGCCCCAGCATTTT; cdr3_aa: CASSLRSGGQPQHF
v_call: TRBV25-1; d_call: -; j_call: TRBJ2-5; cdr3_length: 18; clone_size: -; cdr3_nt: TGTGCCAGCAGTGAACCCCCCGCAGGGGAGACGTACCAAGAGACCCAGTACTTC; cdr3_aa: CASSEPPAGETYQETQYF
v_call: TRBV10-3; d_call: -; j_call: TRBJ2-1; cdr3_length: 15; clone_size: -; cdr3_nt: TGTGCCATCAGTGAAGGCAGGGACTCCTACAATGAGCAGTTCTTC; cdr3_aa: CAISEGRDSYNEQFF
v_call: TRBV19; d_call: -; j_call: TRBJ1-5; cdr3_length: 14; clone_size: many; cdr3_nt: TGTGCCAGTAGGGTGGGGGCTGTCAATCAGCCCCAGCATTTT; cdr3_aa: CASRVGAVNQPQHF
v_call: TRBV5-1; d_call: TRBD1; j_call: TRBJ2-7; cdr3_length: 14; clone_size: once; cdr3_nt: TGCGCCAGCAGCTCGACAGGGTCTCGCTACGAGCAGTACTTC; cdr3_aa: CASSSTGSRYEQYF
v_call: TRBV29-1; d_call: -; j_call: TRBJ2-5; cdr3_length: 11; clone_size: -; cdr3_nt: TGCAGCGGGAACAGGGGAGGGACCCAGTACTTC; cdr3_aa: CSGNRGGTQYF
v_call: TRBV27; d_call: TRBD1; j_call: TRBJ1-5; cdr3_length: 14; clone_size: -; cdr3_nt: TGTGCCAGCGCACGACAGGGGGAGAATCAGCCCCAGCATTTT; cdr3_aa: CASARQGENQPQHF
v_call: TRBV5-4; d_call: TRBD1; j_call: TRBJ1-6; cdr3_length: 16; clone_size: -; cdr3_nt: TGTGCCAGCAGCTTGATGTGGGACAGCTATAATTCACCCCTCCACTTT; cdr3_aa: CASSLMWDSYNSPLHF
v_call: TRBV19; d_call: -; j_call: TRBJ2-3; cdr3_length: 11; clone_size: -; cdr3_nt: TGTGCCACTCAGGGGGGCGGTACGCAGTATTTT; cdr3_aa: CATQGGGTQYF
v_call: TRBV2; d_call: -; j_call: TRBJ1-1; cdr3_length: 14; clone_size: -; cdr3_nt: TGTGCCAGCACCCCTCGGACAGCGAACACTGAAGCTTTCTTT; cdr3_aa: CASTPRTANTEAFF
v_call: TRBV7-9; d_call: TRBD2; j_call: TRBJ2-7; cdr3_length: 16; clone_size: -; cdr3_nt: TGTGCCAGCAGCCCTAAGGTGCGGGAGGGCCTGAACGAGCAGTACTTC; cdr3_aa: CASSPKVREGLNEQYF
v_call: TRBV5-1; d_call: -; j_call: TRBJ2-7; cdr3_length: 13; clone_size: -; cdr3_nt: TGCGCCAGCAGCTTGGGACAGTACTACGAGCAGTACTTC; cdr3_aa: CASSLGQYYEQYF
v_call: TRBV12-5; d_call: -; j_call: TRBJ2-7; cdr3_length: 14; clone_size: -; cdr3_nt: TGTGCTAGTGGCCCCAAGACGGGTCCCTACGAGCAGTACTTC; cdr3_aa: CASGPKTGPYEQYF
v_call: TRBV10-3; d_call: -; j_call: TRBJ1-1; cdr3_length: 16; clone_size: -; cdr3_nt: TGTGCCATCAGTGAGCCAGACAGATGGGGGGACACTGAAGCTTTCTTT; cdr3_aa: CAISEPDRWGDTEAFF
v_call: TRBV4-3; d_call: TRBD1; j_call: TRBJ2-7; cdr3_length: 15; clone_size: once; cdr3_nt: TGCGCCAGCAGCCCGGGACAGGGGCTCTCCTACGAGCAGTACTTC; cdr3_aa: CASSPGQGLSYEQYF
v_call: TRBV4-2; d_call: TRBD2; j_call: TRBJ2-4; cdr3_length: 16; clone_size: -; cdr3_nt: TGTGCCAGCAGCCAAGTACTAGCGGGGGCCAAAAACATTCAGTACTTC; cdr3_aa: CASSQVLAGAKNIQYF
v_call: TRBV7-6; d_call: -; j_call: TRBJ2-3; cdr3_length: 14; clone_size: -; cdr3_nt: TGTGCCAGCAGCTCCGGGACTCCTTCCGATACGCAGTATTTT; cdr3_aa: CASSSGTPSDTQYF
v_call: TRBV11-2; d_call: -; j_call: TRBJ1-4; cdr3_length: 13; clone_size: once; cdr3_nt: TGTGCCAGCAGCACTACAGGGACGGAAAAACTGTTTTTT; cdr3_aa: CASSTTGTEKLFF
v_call: TRBV2; d_call: TRBD1; j_call: TRBJ1-5; cdr3_length: 15; clone_size: once; cdr3_nt: TGTGCCAGCAGATTTCAGACAGGGATCAATCAGCCCCAGCATTTT; cdr3_aa: CASRFQTGINQPQHF
v_call: TRBV10-1; d_call: -; j_call: TRBJ1-2; cdr3_length: 12; clone_size: -; cdr3_nt: TGCGCCACCACGGGGAGTGTTATGAGCTACACCTTC; cdr3_aa: CATTGSVMSYTF
v_call: TRBV9; d_call: -; j_call: TRBJ1-3; cdr3_length: 14; clone_size: -; cdr3_nt: TGTGCCAGCACGGTCGGGGAGACCGGAAACACCATATATTTT; cdr3_aa: CASTVGETGNTIYF
v_call: TRBV9; d_call: TRBD1; j_call: TRBJ1-4; cdr3_length: 16; clone_size: -; cdr3_nt: TGTGCCAGCAGCGTAGGACAGGGACAGGGGGAGGAAAAACTGTTTTTT; cdr3_aa: CASSVGQGQGEEKLFF
v_call: TRBV5-8; d_call: TRBD1; j_call: TRBJ2-6; cdr3_length: 17; clone_size: -; cdr3_nt: TGTGCCAGCAGCGTCCGACAGGGTCGCTCTGGGGCCAACGTCCTGACTTTC; cdr3_aa: CASSVRQGRSGANVLTF
v_call: TRBV6-1; d_call: -; j_call: TRBJ1-5; cdr3_length: 13; clone_size: -; cdr3_nt: TGTGCCATCCAGTGGGGAGGGAATCAGCCCCAGCATTTT; cdr3_aa: CAIQWGGNQPQHF
v_call: TRBV2; d_call: TRBD1; j_call: TRBJ2-1; cdr3_length: 16; clone_size: -; cdr3_nt: TGTGCCAGCAGTAACAGGGGTTTAACTGCCTACAATGAGCAGTTCTTC; cdr3_aa: CASSNRGLTAYNEQFF
v_call: TRBV5-6; d_call: -; j_call: TRBJ1-2; cdr3_length: 13; clone_size: -; cdr3_nt: TGTGCCAGCAGCGTTAGCTCTAACTATGGCTACACCTTC; cdr3_aa: CASSVSSNYGYTF
v_call: TRBV7-9; d_call: -; j_call: TRBJ1-5; cdr3_length: 13; clone_size: -; cdr3_nt: TGTGCCAGCAGCTTACGGGAAGGCCAGCCCCAGCATTTT; cdr3_aa: CASSLREGQPQHF
v_call: TRBV11-2; d_call: TRBD1; j_call: TRBJ1-5; cdr3_length: 19; clone_size: -; cdr3_nt: TGTGCCAGCGGCCGAAACCAAGGGGGCGCAGGGTATGGCAATCAGCCCCAGCATTTT; cdr3_aa: CASGRNQGGAGYGNQPQHF
v_call: TRBV5-6; d_call: TRBD2; j_call: TRBJ2-3; cdr3_length: 15; clone_size: once; cdr3_nt: TGTGCCAGCAGCTTGGTGGCGGGGGGCACAGATACGCAGTATTTT; cdr3_aa: CASSLVAGGTDTQYF
v_call: TRBV6-5; d_call: TRBD1; j_call: TRBJ2-7; cdr3_length: 13; clone_size: -; cdr3_nt: TGTGCCAGCAGAAGGACAGGTTCCTACGAGCAGTACTTC; cdr3_aa: CASRRTGSYEQYF
v_call: TRBV28; d_call: -; j_call: TRBJ2-5; cdr3_length: 13; clone_size: -; cdr3_nt: TGTGCCAGCATGGGGGGTCAACAAGAGACCCAGTACTTC; cdr3_aa: CASMGGQQETQYF
v_call: TRBV4-3; d_call: TRBD2; j_call: TRBJ2-3; cdr3_length: 18; clone_size: -; cdr3_nt: TGCGCCAGCAGCCAATATCTCCCTAGCGGGGAATACACAGATACGCAGTATTTT; cdr3_aa: CASSQYLPSGEYTDTQYF
v_call: TRBV4-1; d_call: TRBD2; j_call: TRBJ2-7; cdr3_length: 19; clone_size: -; cdr3_nt: TGCGCCAGCAGCCAAGAGGGGGCCGGGACTAGCATTGTCTCGGGCGAGCAGTACTTC; cdr3_aa: CASSQEGAGTSIVSGEQYF
v_call: TRBV2; d_call: TRBD2; j_call: TRBJ2-1; cdr3_length: 18; clone_size: -; cdr3_nt: TGTGCCAGCAGTGAAGGGGCTAGCGGGAGGTTTAGATACAATGAGCAGTTCTTC; cdr3_aa: CASSEGASGRFRYNEQFF
v_call: TRBV19; d_call: -; j_call: TRBJ1-1; cdr3_length: 12; clone_size: -; cdr3_nt: TGTGCCAGTAGTGAACAGTGGACTGAAGCTTTCTTT; cdr3_aa: CASSEQWTEAFF
v_call: TRBV9; d_call: TRBD2; j_call: TRBJ2-2; cdr3_length: 16; clone_size: once; cdr3_nt: TGTGCCAGCAGCTCCCTGGTAGGGCGGGGGACCGGGGAGCTGTTTTTT; cdr3_aa: CASSSLVGRGTGELFF
v_call: TRBV5-1; d_call: TRBD1; j_call: TRBJ2-3; cdr3_length: 15; clone_size: -; cdr3_nt: TGCGCCAGCAGCTGGACAGGAGTTAGCACAGATACGCAGTATTTT; cdr3_aa: CASSWTGVSTDTQYF
v_call: TRBV2; d_call: -; j_call: TRBJ2-5; cdr3_length: 13; clone_size: -; cdr3_nt: TGTGCCAGCGGGGGAGGCGAGCGAGAGACCCAGTACTTC; cdr3_aa: CASGGGERETQYF
v_call: TRBV28; d_call: -; j_call: TRBJ1-2; cdr3_length: 13; clone_size: -; cdr3_nt: TGTGCCAGCAGTCCCCTACTTAACTATGGCTACACCTTC; cdr3_aa: CASSPLLNYGYTF
v_call: TRBV5-5; d_call: -; j_call: TRBJ1-4; cdr3_length: 15; clone_size: once; cdr3_nt: TGTGCCAGCAGCCCCCTTACAGGGACAAGTGAAAAACTGTTTTTT; cdr3_aa: CASSPLTGTSEKLFF
v_call: TRBV9; d_call: -; j_call: TRBJ2-7; cdr3_length: 14; clone_size: -; cdr3_nt: TGTGCCAGCAGCGTAGACGGGTTCACCTACGAGCAGTACTTC; cdr3_aa: CASSVDGFTYEQYF
v_call: TRBV6-1; d_call: -; j_call: TRBJ1-2; cdr3_length: 15; clone_size: -; cdr3_nt: TGTGCCAGCAGTGAAGCGGGGGGGGTCCTATATGGCTACACCTTC; cdr3_aa: CASSEAGGVLYGYTF
v_call: TRBV9; d_call: TRBD1; j_call: TRBJ1-6; cdr3_length: 15; clone_size: -; cdr3_nt: TGTGCCAGCAGCCCCGGGACAGCCCCTAATTCACCCCTCCACTTT; cdr3_aa: CASSPGTAPNSPLHF